The 5 T cell receptor beta chains below were found in one sample sequenced in a study of blood T cell repertoires in COVID-19 (dated by TCRdb to 2019 to 2021). Preparation of the library involved the immunoSEQ multiplex PCR assay. The table was pulled from immuneACCESS by TCRdb, which kept in-frame rearrangements only. Such tables lose some clones; where checked, under half of the loss comes from unresolved V genes, and the rest has no known cause. This sample is represented by approximately 240,000 clones; 65% to 85% of them were singletons. The ten largest clones capture 3% to 4% of the sample. The sample taken for sequencing was peripheral blood. These TCRs come from a woman in her thirties or forties with active or convalescent COVID-19.

This clone was detected a few times. The genes are TRBV24-1 and TRBJ2-5, with D unresolved. Germline V gene lookup returns CDR1 KGHDR and CDR2 SFDVKD. Trimming removed 4 bases at V and 4 bases at J, with 6 bases between. The CDR3 contains 12 residues. This CDR3 reads CATSDYLETQYF. The CDR3 DNA is TGTGCCACCAGTGACTACCTAGAGACCCAGTACTTC.

This clone was counted once. V and J are TRBV30 and TRBJ1-5; no clear D gene. The germline CDR1 and CDR2 sequences are GTSNPN and SVGIG (reference sequence). The CDR3 runs 16 residues. The germline V and J ends were trimmed by 3 bases and 1 base, with 16 bases remaining between them. The CDR3 nucleotides read TGTGCCTGGAGCGCCCTAGCGGGAAGGAGCAATCAGCCCCAGCATTTT. Translated, it gives CAWSALAGRSNQPQHF.

CDR3 coding DNA: TGTGCCAGCTCCCCGGGCGGGTTTACGAACAAAAACATTCAGTACTTC. Translated, it gives CASSPGGFTNKNIQYF. This sequence joins TRBV5-5 and TRBJ2-4, with D possibly matching TRBD2 (5 bases). The CDR3 runs to 16 residues. The V end was cut by 7 bases, the J end by 3 bases, with 20 bases between. Germline lookup yields CDR1 SGHKS and CDR2 YYEKEE (reference sequence).

The chain is built from TRBV7-9 and TRBJ2-3, with TRBD1 as a possible D gene (6 bases). Trimming cost V 2 bases and J 4 bases, with 7 bases left between them. CDR1 is SEHNR, CDR2 FQNEAQ, per germline (reference sequence). This CDR3 spans 13 amino acids. The CDR3 protein is CASSLQGSDTQYF. The CDR3 DNA is TGTGCCAGCAGCTTACAGGGGTCAGATACGCAGTATTTT.

The CDR3 sequence is CASSFRGGTRETQYF. Here the CDR3 DNA reads TGTGCCAGCAGTTTCCGCGGGGGGACCAGAGAGACCCAGTACTTC. The rearrangement joins TRBV27 to TRBJ2-5; 8 bases fit TRBD2. The CDR3 is made up of 15 amino acids. J was trimmed by 4 bases and V by 3 bases; bases with no gene match: 7. The germline V gene encodes CDR1 MNHEY and CDR2 SMNVEV (reference sequence).